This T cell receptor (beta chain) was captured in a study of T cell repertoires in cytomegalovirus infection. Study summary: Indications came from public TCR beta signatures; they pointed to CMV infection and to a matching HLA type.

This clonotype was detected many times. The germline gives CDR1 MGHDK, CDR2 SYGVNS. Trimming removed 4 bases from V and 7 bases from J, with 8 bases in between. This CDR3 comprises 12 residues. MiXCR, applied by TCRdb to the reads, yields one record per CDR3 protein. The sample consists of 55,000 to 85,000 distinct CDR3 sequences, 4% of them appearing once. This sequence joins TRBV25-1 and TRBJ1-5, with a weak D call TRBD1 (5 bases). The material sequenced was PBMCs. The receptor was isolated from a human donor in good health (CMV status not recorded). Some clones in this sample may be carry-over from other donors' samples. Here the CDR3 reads CASSVGEQPQHF. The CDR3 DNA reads TGTGCCAGCAGTGTAGGGGAACAGCCCCAGCATTTT.